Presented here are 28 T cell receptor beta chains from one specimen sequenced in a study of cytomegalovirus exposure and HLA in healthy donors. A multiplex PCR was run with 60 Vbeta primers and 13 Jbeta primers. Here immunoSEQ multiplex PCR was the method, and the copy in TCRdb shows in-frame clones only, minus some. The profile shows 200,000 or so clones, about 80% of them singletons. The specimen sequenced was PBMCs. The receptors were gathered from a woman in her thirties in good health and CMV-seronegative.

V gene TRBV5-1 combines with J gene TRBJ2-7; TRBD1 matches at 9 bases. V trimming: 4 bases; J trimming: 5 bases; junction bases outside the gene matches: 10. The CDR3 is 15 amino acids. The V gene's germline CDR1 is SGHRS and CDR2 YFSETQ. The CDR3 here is CASSPGQGITNEQYF. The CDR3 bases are TGCGCCAGCAGCCCGGGACAGGGAATTACGAACGAGCAGTACTTC.

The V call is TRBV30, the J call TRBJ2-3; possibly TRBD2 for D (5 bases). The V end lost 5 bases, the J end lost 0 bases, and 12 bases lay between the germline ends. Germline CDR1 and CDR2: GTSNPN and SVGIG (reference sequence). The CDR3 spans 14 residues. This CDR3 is CAWGRRASTDTQYF. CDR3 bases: TGTGCCTGGGGGAGACGGGCTAGCACAGATACGCAGTATTTT.

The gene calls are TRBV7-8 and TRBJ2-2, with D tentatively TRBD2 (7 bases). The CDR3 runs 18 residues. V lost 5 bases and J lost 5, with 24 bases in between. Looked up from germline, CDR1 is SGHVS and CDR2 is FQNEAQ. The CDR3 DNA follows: TGTGCCAGCAGCCCGCGGCCCGCGGGGGCCGAGGGAACCGGGGAGCTGTTTTTT. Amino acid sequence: CASSPRPAGAEGTGELFF.

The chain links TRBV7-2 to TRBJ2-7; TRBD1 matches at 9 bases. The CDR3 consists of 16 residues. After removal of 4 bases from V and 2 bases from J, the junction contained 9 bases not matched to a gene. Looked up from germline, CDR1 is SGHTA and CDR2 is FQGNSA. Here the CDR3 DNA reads TGTGCCAGCAGCTCGGGACAGGGCTCACGCACCTACGAGCAGTACTTC. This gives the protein CASSSGQGSRTYEQYF.

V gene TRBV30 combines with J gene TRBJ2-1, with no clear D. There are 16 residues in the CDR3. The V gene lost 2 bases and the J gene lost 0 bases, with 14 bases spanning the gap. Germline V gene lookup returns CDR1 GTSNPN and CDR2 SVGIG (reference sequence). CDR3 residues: CAWSPSPGYSYNEQFF. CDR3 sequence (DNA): TGTGCCTGGAGTCCCTCCCCAGGATACTCCTACAATGAGCAGTTCTTC.

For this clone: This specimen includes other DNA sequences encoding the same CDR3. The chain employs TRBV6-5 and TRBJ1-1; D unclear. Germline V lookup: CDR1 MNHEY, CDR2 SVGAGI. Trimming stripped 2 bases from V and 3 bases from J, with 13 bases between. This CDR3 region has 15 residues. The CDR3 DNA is TGTGCCAGCAGTTACCAGCTCAGACTTTACACTGAAGCTTTCTTT. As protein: CASSYQLRLYTEAFF.

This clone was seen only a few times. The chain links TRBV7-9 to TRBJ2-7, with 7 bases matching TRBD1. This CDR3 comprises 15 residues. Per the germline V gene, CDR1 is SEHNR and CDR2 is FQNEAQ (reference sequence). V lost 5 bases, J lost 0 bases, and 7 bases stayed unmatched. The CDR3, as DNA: TGTGCCAGCAGCCCGGGACAGAGGAGCTCCTACGAGCAGTACTTC. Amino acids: CASSPGQRSSYEQYF.

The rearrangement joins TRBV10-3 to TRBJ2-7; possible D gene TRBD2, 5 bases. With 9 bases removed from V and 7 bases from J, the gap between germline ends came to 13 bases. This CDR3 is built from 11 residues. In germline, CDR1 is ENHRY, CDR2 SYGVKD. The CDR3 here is CAIRGGWEQYF. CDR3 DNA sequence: TGTGCCATTCGGGGTGGCTGGGAGCAGTACTTC.

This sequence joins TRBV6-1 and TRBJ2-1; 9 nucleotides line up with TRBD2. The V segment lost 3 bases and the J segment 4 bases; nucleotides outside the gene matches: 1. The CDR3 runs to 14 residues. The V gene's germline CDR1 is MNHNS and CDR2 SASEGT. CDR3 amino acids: CASSDSGGYNEQFF. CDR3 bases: TGTGCCAGCAGTGATAGCGGGGGATACAATGAGCAGTTCTTC.

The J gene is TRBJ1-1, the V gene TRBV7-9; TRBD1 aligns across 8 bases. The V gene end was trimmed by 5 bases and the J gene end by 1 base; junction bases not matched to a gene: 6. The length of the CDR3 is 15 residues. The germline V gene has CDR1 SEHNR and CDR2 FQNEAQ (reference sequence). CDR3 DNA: TGTGCCAGCAGCGGGAGGACAGGGACGAACACTGAAGCTTTCTTT. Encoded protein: CASSGRTGTNTEAFF. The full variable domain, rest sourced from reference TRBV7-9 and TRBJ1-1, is DTGVSQNPRHKITKRGQNVTFRCDPISEHNRLYWYRQTLGQGPEFLTYFQNEAQLEKSRLLSDRFSAERPKGSFSTLEIQRTEQGDSAMYLCASSGRTGTNTEAFFGQGTRLTVV.

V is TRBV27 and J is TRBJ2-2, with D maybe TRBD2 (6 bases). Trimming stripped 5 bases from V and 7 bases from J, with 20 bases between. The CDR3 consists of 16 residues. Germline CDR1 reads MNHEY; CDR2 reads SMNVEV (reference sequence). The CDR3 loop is CASSILASMGIGELFF. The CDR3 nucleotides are TGTGCCAGCAGTATCCTAGCGTCGATGGGCATCGGGGAGCTGTTTTTT.

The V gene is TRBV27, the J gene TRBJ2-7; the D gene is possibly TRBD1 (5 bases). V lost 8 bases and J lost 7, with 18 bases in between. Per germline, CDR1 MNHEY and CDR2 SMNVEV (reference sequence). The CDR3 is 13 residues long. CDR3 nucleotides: TGTGCCAGCGGGTCCTTTAGACAGACTGAGCAGTACTTC. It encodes CASGSFRQTEQYF.

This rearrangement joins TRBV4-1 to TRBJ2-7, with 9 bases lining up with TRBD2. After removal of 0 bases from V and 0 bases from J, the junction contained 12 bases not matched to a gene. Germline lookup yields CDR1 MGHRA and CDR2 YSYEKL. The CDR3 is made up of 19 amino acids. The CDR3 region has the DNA TGCGCCAGCAGCCAAGATCAGCGGGAGGACTCCTTTAGCTCCTACGAGCAGTACTTC. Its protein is CASSQDQREDSFSSYEQYF.

The CDR3 DNA sequence: TGTGCCAGCAGCGTGAACAGACTAGCGTCACAAGAGACCCAGTACTTC. Translation gives CASSVNRLASQETQYF. The chain recombines TRBV9 with TRBJ2-5; 8 bases agree with TRBD2. Germline lookup yields CDR1 SGDLS and CDR2 YYNGEE. J lost 2 bases, V lost 2 bases, and 8 bases had no gene match. The CDR3 totals 16 residues.

CDR3 region: CASSLGREGEQYF. The CDR3 nucleotides are TGTGCCAGCAGCTTAGGGCGGGAGGGCGAGCAGTACTTC. This rearrangement joins TRBV7-6 to TRBJ2-7; 9 positions agree with TRBD2. J was trimmed by 6 bases and V by 1 base; bases with no gene match: 1. CDR1 and CDR2 from the germline V gene are SGHVS and FNYEAQ. This CDR3 has 13 residues.

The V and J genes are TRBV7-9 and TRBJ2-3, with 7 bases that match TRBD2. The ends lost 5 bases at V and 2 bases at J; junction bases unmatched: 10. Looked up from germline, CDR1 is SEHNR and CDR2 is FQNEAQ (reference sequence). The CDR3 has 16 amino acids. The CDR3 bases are TGTGCCAGCAGCCGTCCCCTAGCGGACCTCACAGATACGCAGTATTTT. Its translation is CASSRPLADLTDTQYF.

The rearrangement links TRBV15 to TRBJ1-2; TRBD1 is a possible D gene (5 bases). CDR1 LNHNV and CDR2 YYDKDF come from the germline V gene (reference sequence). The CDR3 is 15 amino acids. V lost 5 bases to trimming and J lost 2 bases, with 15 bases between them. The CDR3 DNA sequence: TGTGCCACCAGCTCCGGACACTTTGAGAACTATGGCTACACCTTC. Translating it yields CATSSGHFENYGYTF.

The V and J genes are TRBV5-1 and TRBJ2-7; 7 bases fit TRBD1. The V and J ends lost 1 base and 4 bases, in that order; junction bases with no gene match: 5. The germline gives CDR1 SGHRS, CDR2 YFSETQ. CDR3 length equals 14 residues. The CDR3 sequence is CASSLTGVYYEQYF. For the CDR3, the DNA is TGCGCCAGCAGCTTGACAGGGGTTTATTACGAGCAGTACTTC.

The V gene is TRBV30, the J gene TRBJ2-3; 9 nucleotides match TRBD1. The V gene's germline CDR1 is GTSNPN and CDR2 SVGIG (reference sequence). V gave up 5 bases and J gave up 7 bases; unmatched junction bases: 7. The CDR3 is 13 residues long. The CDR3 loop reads CAWDRGTENTQYF. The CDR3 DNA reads TGTGCCTGGGACAGGGGGACGGAAAATACGCAGTATTTT.

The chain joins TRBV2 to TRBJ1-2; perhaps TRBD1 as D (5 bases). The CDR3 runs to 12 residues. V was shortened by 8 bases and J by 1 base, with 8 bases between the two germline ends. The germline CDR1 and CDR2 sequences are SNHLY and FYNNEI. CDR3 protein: CASDSLNYGYTF. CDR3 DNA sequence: TGTGCCAGCGACAGCCTTAACTATGGCTACACCTTC.

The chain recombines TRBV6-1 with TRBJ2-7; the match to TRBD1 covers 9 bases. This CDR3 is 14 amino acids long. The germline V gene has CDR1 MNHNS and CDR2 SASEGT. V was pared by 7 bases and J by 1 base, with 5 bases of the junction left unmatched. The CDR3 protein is CASMKGTGSYEQYF. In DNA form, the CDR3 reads TGTGCCAGCATGAAGGGGACAGGGTCCTACGAGCAGTACTTC.

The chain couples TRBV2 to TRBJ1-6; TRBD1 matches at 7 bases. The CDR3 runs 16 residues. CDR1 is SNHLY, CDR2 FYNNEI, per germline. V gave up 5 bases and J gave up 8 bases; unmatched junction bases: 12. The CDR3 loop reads CASSSMGGQRYSPLHF. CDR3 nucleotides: TGTGCCAGCAGTTCGATGGGGGGACAGAGGTATTCACCCCTCCACTTT.

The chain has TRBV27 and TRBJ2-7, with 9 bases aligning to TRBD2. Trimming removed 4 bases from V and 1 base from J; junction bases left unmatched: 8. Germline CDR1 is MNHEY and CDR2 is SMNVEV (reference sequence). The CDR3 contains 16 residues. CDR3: CASSWASGTISYEQYF. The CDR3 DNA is TGTGCCAGCAGTTGGGCTAGCGGGACTATTTCCTACGAGCAGTACTTC.

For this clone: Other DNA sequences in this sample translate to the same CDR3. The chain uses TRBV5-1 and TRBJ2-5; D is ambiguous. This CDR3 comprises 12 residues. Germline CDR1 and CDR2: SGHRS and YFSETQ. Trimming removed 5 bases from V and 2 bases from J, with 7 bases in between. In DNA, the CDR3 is TGCGCCAGCAGTTATACTCAAGAGACCCAGTACTTC. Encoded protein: CASSYTQETQYF.

In DNA form, the CDR3 reads TGTGCCAGCAGCTTAGGAGGGCGTGATGGCTACACCTTC. This sequence encodes CASSLGGRDGYTF. The V and J genes are TRBV7-9 and TRBJ1-2; no definite D call. V shed 1 base and J shed 6 bases, with 9 bases lying between them. The germline gives CDR1 SEHNR, CDR2 FQNEAQ (reference sequence). The CDR3 sequence is 13 residues long.

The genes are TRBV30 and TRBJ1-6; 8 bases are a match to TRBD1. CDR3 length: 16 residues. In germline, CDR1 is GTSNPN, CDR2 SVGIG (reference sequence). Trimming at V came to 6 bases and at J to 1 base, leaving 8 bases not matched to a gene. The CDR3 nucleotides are TGTGCCTGCGACAGGGGAGGTAGGTCCTATAATTCACCCCTCCACTTT. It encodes CACDRGGRSYNSPLHF.

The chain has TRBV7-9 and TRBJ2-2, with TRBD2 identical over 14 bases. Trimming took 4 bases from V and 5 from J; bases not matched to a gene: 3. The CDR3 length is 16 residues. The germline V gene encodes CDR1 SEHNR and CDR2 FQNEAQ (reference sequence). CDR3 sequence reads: CASSSGLAGETGELFF. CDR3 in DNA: TGTGCCAGCAGCTCGGGACTAGCGGGAGAAACCGGGGAGCTGTTTTTT.

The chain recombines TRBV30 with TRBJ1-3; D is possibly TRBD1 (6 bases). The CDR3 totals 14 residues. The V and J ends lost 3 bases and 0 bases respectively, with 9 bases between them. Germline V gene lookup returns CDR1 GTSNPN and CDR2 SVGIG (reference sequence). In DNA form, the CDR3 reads TGTGCCTGGAGAGGGGGTCACTCTGGAAACACCATATATTTT. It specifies CAWRGGHSGNTIYF.